This T cell receptor beta chain was sequenced during a study of CD8+CD57+ T cells in acquired aplastic anemia (dated by TCRdb to 2017 to 2018). Study-level background: DNA extracted from sorted CD4+ and CD8+ cells had a mean of about 3.2 ug, with a range of 0.2 to 27.4 ug. CD8+CD57+ expansion was defined as a frequency above the mean frequency observed in healthy subjects. Here is what the overall study found, with its caveats: Around 27 CD8+ CDR3 sequences were shared between patients and controls but appeared highly expressed in patients and within their immunodominant clones. CD8+ Simpson's diversity did not differ significantly between patients and healthy controls (P=0.060).

There are 14 amino acids in the CDR3, from cysteine to phenylalanine inclusive. The DNA shown is the 42-base CDR3, in frame from base 1. Ends trimmed: V by 11 bases, J by 5 bases; bases unmatched to a gene: 12. Via the germline V gene, CDR1 is SNHLY and CDR2 FYNNEI. Genomic DNA was used as template for profiling of TCR beta VDJ combinations and CDR3 sequences. TCR repertoire sequencing was run on an Illumina HiSeq 2000. The published analysis was carried out like this. TRBV/TRBJ rearrangement plots, CDR3 size and DJ length profiles, and Simpson's diversity index were used to evaluate the repertoires. The most abundant DNA sequence in the deep sequencing data was taken as the immunodominant clone. CDR3 amino acid sequences were screened for sharing across subjects and were compared with published repertoires and the VDJdb database. Clones were called with MiXCR by TCRdb after fastp trimmed the public reads at Q25, and only in-frame beta chains were retained. Rows are unified per CDR3 protein, each entry keeping the most common DNA and genes. None of the V and J calls come from the authors' own analysis; TCRdb made them. Here the sample has under 500,000 distinct CDR3 sequences; roughly a third occur a single time. The top ten hold 0.82% of the sample.

The patients picked for sequencing were ones in whom flow cytometry had shown an expansion of CD8+CD57+ cells. Severe acquired aplastic anemia was diagnosed in all patients according to International Study of Aplastic Anemia and Agranulocytosis and Camitta criteria. No patient had received any therapy when blood was sampled. The study deep-sequenced TCR repertoires of sorted CD4+ and CD8+ blood T cells from severe aplastic anemia patients and healthy subjects. In the USA, patient enrollment took place under clinicaltrials.gov protocols 00001620, 01623167, 00001397, 00071045, 00081523 and 00961064. Ficoll-Paque density gradient centrifugation was used to isolate peripheral blood mononuclear cells. Before DNA was extracted, CD4+ and CD8+ T cells were sorted using either FACS or magnetic beads. This clonotype appeared many times. Its antigen specificity is not known. Base-call qualities are not available, and no considerably larger clone is one nucleotide away.

The chain links TRBV2 with TRBJ2-7, and 10 bases in between align with TRBD1. The clonotype comes from a human donor with aplastic anemia. Sequencing used sorted CD4+, CD8+, or CD8+CD57+ T cells (not recorded which) from PBMCs. The CDR3 sequence is CAGATGTGVNEQYF. The bases read TGTGCCGGGGCAACCGGGACAGGGGTAAACGAGCAGTACTTC.